The source of this T cell receptor (beta chain) is a study of cytomegalovirus exposure and HLA in healthy donors (dated by TCRdb to about 2017). With regard to the full study: An earlier analysis of several hundred of the donors reported 276 Gb of sequence data and 90 million to 120 million unique TCR beta sequences obtained from roughly 180 million T cells. An early release that covered more than 550 HLA-typed donors contained approximately 300 gigabases of sequencing data and approximately 85 million unique TCR sequences. Of the approximately 400 genotyped donors, 75% to 85% were placed in the genetic ancestry cluster associated with self-reported Caucasian donors. The study was designed to test whether signatures of past pathogen exposure could be identified by cataloging public T cell receptors. Using immunosequencing, the study profiled T cell repertoires from 640 or so subjects and related those repertoires to cytomegalovirus serostatus. In addition to the first cohort of 500 to 850 subjects, a separate validation cohort of about 120 different subjects was used. High-throughput TCR immunosequencing, statistical association of individual TCRs with disease status, and machine learning were combined to predict cytomegalovirus infection status. To study patterns of TCR occurrence, a later analysis re-analyzed previously published TCR beta repertoires from 666 donors and added high-resolution HLA genotyping. Rather than using new phenotypic data, the later analysis identified candidate immune exposures from TCR beta sequences and from how often those sequences occurred across donors. To decide whether each TCR beta V gene segment behaved as functional or pseudogenic, an earlier analysis of some 600 of the donors relied on high-throughput TCR beta sequencing. Donor age, sex, ethnicity and CMV serostatus were collected together with the repertoire data. Genome-wide SNP genotypes for about 60% of the roughly 700 donors were used in a later genetic analysis, which treated that subset as a discovery cohort. Every repertoire in the discovery cohort had been generated on one and the same sequencing platform. Class I and class II HLA loci were covered by the typing at four-digit resolution. Typing coverage differed by locus: A, B, C, DRB1 and DQB1 were typed in roughly 629-630 donors, DQA1 in about 500, DPA1 in approximately 600, and DPB1 in just under 480. Because of strong linkage in the cohort, roughly five DR-DQ haplotypes were treated as single units for association and clustering. Across 398 genotyped donors of the cohort, an average of roughly 230,000 unique TCR beta nucleotide sequences per donor were sequenced, and approximately 19% of those sequences were non-productive.

Here is what the overall study found, with its caveats: Approximately 16 rarely observed V segments, including chromosome 9 orphons, were excluded from the earlier analysis of about 610 of the donors because counts were too low. Compared with equally common non-associated chains, HLA-associated TCR beta chains in a later analysis were more clonally expanded and had lower generation probabilities. The authors suggested that the approach could potentially be extended to other disease states and immunological phenotypes. Only TCR beta chains were sequenced in this cohort, and the absence of alpha or paired-chain data limited detectable features. For the cohort, immune exposure information was limited to CMV serostatus. Most TCR sequences were seen in very few donors, while some public TCRs were found in many individuals. At a false discovery rate of 0.05, a later analysis linked roughly 17,000 TCR beta sequences to specific HLA alleles. A cluster of highly shared sequence variants was judged likely to represent a technical artifact of the sequencing pipeline. The 87-base-pair reads could not distinguish some IMGT-functional V segments, including TRBV6-2 and TRBV6-3, so those segments were excluded. A later analysis reported that several top co-occurrence clusters appeared linked to parvovirus B19, influenza, CMV and Epstein-Barr virus. The classifier was reported to diagnose cytomegalovirus status with high specificity and sensitivity in both the original cohort and the validation cohort. A further reported finding was that TCR beta sequences accurately predicted the HLA-A and HLA-B alleles for most subjects in the first cohort. V-gene and J-gene trimming of TCR beta chains was associated with a missense DCLRE1C variant in a later genetic analysis, and the association was replicated in an independent cohort. Because HLA typing was unavailable for some donors at each locus, only the typed subset was used in association tests. Correlated functional status among segregating V segments might be attributable to linkage disequilibrium, but an unknown experimental factor could not be ruled out. In vitro tests confirmed that a few of the cytomegalovirus-associated TCR beta chains recognize cytomegalovirus antigens. Strong co-occurrence of HLA alleles, especially DR and DQ, made assigning TCR associations to individual alleles difficult. The presence/absence analyses assumed that sequencing depth was roughly uniform across donors, and that assumption may not be true. In a later analysis, most CMV-associated TCR beta chains were found to appear HLA-restricted, with HLA associations seemingly driven largely by CMV exposure. A total of 150 to 200 TCR beta chains were listed by the study as associated with cytomegalovirus. In a later analysis, TCR association rates were found to vary across HLA loci, with the most associated TCRs seen for DRB1 alleles and the fewest for HLA-C alleles. According to a later genetic analysis, donors in an Asian-associated ancestry cluster had fewer N-insertions in productive TCRs than the approximately 700-donor mean. In an earlier analysis of some 550 of the donors, most TCR beta V segments were observed in productive rearrangements about 87% or about 30% of the time, broadly matching IMGT annotations.

Remarks on this clone: Its antigen is unknown. No base quality values were provided; no much bigger clone lies one nucleotide off.

The protocol used for the library was the immunoSEQ multiplex PCR assay. The multiplex PCR relied on a mix of 60 forward primers for TCR Vbeta segments and 13 reverse primers for TCR Jbeta segments. Amplification of the CDR3 region of rearranged TCR beta genes was performed with a multiplex PCR assay on genomic DNA. Amplified TCR beta libraries were sequenced as 87-base-pair reads on the Illumina HiSeq System. Regarding the original processing steps: A later analysis counted approximately 84 million unique TCR beta chains across the 650 to 700 repertoires, and 9 million to 14 million of these chains were shared by at least two donors. Raw reads were error-corrected and collapsed into unique sequences by a nearest-neighbor algorithm in which closely related sequences were merged to remove PCR and sequencing errors. V, D and J gene segments were assigned by aligning CDR3 sequences to IMGT reference sequences. For a sequence to be retained, at least a six-nucleotide match to both a V gene segment and a J gene segment was required. A rearrangement counted as productive if the CDR3 had no stop codons and remained in frame with V and J, and every other rearrangement counted as non-productive. CDR3 was defined according to IMGT convention as the region running from the second conserved V-encoded cysteine to the conserved J-encoded phenylalanine. The earlier analysis of about 620 of the donors excluded sequences that lacked an unambiguous match to a single V gene segment. In an earlier analysis of 500 to 750 of the donors, V segments were called functional above 56.7% productive rearrangements and were called segregating when the between-donor standard deviation exceeded 5%. A statistical classification framework was built to diagnose cytomegalovirus status from the catalog of TCR beta chain sequences. In a later analysis, TCR nucleotide sequences were compared against IMGT/GENE-DB human TR gene sequences so that V and J genes could be assigned. Using the TCRdist pipeline, a later analysis assigned CDR3 sequences along with most-parsimonious VDJ recombination scenarios. In a later analysis, each TCR beta chain was defined by its CDR3 amino acid sequence together with its V-gene family, and reads lacking a unique V-gene family were excluded. As a way to deal with suspected cross-contamination and a sequencing artifact, a later analysis dropped over 550 nucleotide sequences that were highly shared and had low generation probability. In a later analysis, a clonal expansion index was calculated for each public chain from normalized within-repertoire ranks of inferred template counts. In a later analysis, generation probabilities were computed using a VDJ recombination model fitted to out-of-frame rearrangements, and the results were checked against IGoR. In a later analysis, TCR-TCR, TCR-HLA and TCR-CMV co-occurrence was scored with hypergeometric tests, and a repertoire-size bias correction was applied to TCR pairs. False discovery rates were estimated in a later analysis by permuting HLA or CMV assignments 20 times. In a later analysis, co-occurring TCRs were grouped using DBSCAN, and TCRdist sequence similarity was added for clustering within HLA-allele-positive subsets. Repertoires with fewer than 30,000 or more than 120,000 public chains were left out of co-occurrence clustering, as were four to six repertoires with anomalous nucleotide sharing. As stored in TCRdb, this immuneACCESS dataset retains in-frame rearrangements with V and J assigned. A fraction of the clones does not appear; measured against another copy, unresolved V genes explain less than half of the discrepancy, and the remainder lacks a known reason. From that table come the V and J calls and clone size; the DNA was used to work out D and trimming. Within this sample are fewer than 150,000 clones, with about three quarters of them counted one time only. The ten largest clones capture approximately 31% of the sample.

In total, over 600 healthy bone marrow donors made up the cohort. All cohort members were sampled while nominally healthy, although unrecorded immune exposures were likely present. The donor tested CMV seropositive, placing the donor among the 250 to 300 seropositive members of the cohort. Every donor gave a peripheral blood sample, and the peripheral blood mononuclear cells from that sample were used for TCR beta sequencing. Genomic DNA was extracted from the blood cell samples with the Qiagen DNeasy Blood Extraction Kit. Trimming removed 5 bases from V and 7 bases from J, leaving 12 bases between the germline ends. Measured from the cysteine to the phenylalanine, the CDR3 is 13 residues long. The retained sequence is limited to the CDR3, 39 bases, with the frame set at the first base. CDR1 and CDR2 were assigned from the germline V gene (reference sequence) as SEHNR and FQNEAQ.

The sequenced material came from PBMCs. The TCR originated in a man aged 55 to 70 in good health and CMV-seropositive. The chain was built from TRBV7-9 and TRBJ1-5; a confident D gene designation cannot be given. At the DNA level, the sequence is TGTGCCAGCAGCGCTCTGGGCCAGCAGCCCCAGCATTTT. Its translation reads: CASSALGQQPQHF.